Sequencing of this T cell receptor (beta chain) was carried out in a study of blood T cells in healthy people across ages. Turning to the study itself: Template switching picked up about one barcoded beta molecule for each two T cells.

For the second PCR, which ran for roughly 6 to 12 cycles, a sample-barcoded 5' primer and a J-beta primer mix were used. TCRdb used MiXCR to reprocess the 5' RACE reads, holding one entry per CDR3 protein. The sample includes approximately 2,000,000 distinct CDR3 sequences, roughly two fifths of them seen just once. Overall study findings and caveats: While age rose, TCR beta diversity per million T cells dropped in a roughly linear way.

The germline V gene encodes CDR1 SGDLS and CDR2 YYNGEE. V shed 5 bases and J shed 0 bases, with 11 bases lying between them. The CDR3 has 14 residues. Notes on this clonotype: The target antigen is unknown.

The TCR originated in a human donor in good health. The material sequenced was blood. The genes are TRBV9 and TRBJ2-5; no clear D gene. Here the CDR3 DNA reads TGTGCCAGCAGTGGAACAGCCGACCAAGAGACCCAGTACTTC. Amino acids: CASSGTADQETQYF.